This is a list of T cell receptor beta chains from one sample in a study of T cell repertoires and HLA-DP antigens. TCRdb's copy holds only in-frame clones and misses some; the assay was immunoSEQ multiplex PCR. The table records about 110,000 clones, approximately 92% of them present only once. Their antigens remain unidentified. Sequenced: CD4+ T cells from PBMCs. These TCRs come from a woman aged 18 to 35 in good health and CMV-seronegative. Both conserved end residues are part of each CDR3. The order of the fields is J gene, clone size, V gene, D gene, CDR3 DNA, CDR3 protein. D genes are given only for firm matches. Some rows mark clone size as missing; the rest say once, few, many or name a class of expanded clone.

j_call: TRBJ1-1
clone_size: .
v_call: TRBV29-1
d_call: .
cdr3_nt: TGCAGCGTTGCAGGATTCAGCACTGAAGCTTTCTTT
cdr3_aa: CSVAGFSTEAFF

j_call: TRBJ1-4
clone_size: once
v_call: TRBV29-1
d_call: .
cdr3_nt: TGCAGCGTTGGCGGCGGCGGGAGTGAAAAACTGTTTTTT
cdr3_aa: CSVGGGGSEKLFF

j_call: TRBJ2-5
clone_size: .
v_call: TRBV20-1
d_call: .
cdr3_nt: TGCAGTGCTTCTACAGGGGAGACCCAGTACTTC
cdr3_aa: CSASTGETQYF

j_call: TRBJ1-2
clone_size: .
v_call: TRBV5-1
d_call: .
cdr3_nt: TGCGCCAGCAGCTTGGCTCTGGGGCCGAGTTATGGCTACACCTTC
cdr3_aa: CASSLALGPSYGYTF

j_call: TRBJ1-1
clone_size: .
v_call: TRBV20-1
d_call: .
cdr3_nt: TGCAGTGCCCGCTTGCCGTCTGAAGCTTTCTTT
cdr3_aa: CSARLPSEAFF

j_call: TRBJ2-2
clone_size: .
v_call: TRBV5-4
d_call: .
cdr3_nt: TGTGCCAGCAACAAAGACCATTCGAACACCGGGGAGCTGTTTTTT
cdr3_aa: CASNKDHSNTGELFF

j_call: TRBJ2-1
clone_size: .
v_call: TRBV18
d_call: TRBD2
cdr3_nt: TGTGCCAGCTCACCACCCGCACTAGCGGGCTACAATGAGCAGTTCTTC
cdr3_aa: CASSPPALAGYNEQFF

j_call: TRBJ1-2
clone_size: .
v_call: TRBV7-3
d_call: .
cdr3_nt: TGTGCCAGCAGCTTACAGCAGGGTCGCGGCTACACCTTC
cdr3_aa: CASSLQQGRGYTF

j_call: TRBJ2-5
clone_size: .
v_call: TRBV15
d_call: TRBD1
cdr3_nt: TGTGCCACCAGCAGCGACAGGGGGCTTCAAGAGACCCAGTACTTC
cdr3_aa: CATSSDRGLQETQYF

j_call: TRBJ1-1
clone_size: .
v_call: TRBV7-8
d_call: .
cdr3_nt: TGTGCCAGCAGCTTTAGATCGGTTGCTGAAGCTTTCTTT
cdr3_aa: CASSFRSVAEAFF

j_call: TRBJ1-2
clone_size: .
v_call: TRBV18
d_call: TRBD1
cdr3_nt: TGTGCCAGCTCACCGGACAGGGCCTATGGCTACACCTTC
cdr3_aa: CASSPDRAYGYTF

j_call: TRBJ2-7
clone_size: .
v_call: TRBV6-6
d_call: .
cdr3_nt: TGTGCCAGCAGACTCTCCGAGGGACATTACGAGCAGTACTTC
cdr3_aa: CASRLSEGHYEQYF

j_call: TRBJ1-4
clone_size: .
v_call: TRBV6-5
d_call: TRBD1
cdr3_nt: TGTGCCAGCAGTGACAGGGTAACTAATGAAAAACTGTTTTTT
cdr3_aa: CASSDRVTNEKLFF

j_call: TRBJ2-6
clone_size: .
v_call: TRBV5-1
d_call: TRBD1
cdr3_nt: TGCGCCAGCAGGTGGGAATGGGAACGCCGGACAGGGGGTCGCTCTGGGGCCAACGTCCTGACTTTC
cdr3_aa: CASRWEWERRTGGRSGANVLTF

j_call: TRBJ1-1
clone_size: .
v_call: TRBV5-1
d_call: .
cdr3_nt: TGCGCCAGCAGCTTGAGTGTCCAACCGGGCACTGAAGCTTTCTTT
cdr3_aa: CASSLSVQPGTEAFF

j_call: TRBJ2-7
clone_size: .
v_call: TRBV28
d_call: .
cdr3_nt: TGTGCCAGCACAACACAGTACGAGCAGTACTTC
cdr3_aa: CASTTQYEQYF

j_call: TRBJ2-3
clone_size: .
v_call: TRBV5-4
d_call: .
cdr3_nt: TGTGCCAGCAGCCCCGCCGGAGGGGGCACAGATACGCAGTATTTT
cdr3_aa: CASSPAGGGTDTQYF

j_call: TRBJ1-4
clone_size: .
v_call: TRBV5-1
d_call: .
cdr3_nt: TGCGCCAGCAGCTTGGAACAGGGAGGCGAAAAACTGTTTTTT
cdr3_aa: CASSLEQGGEKLFF

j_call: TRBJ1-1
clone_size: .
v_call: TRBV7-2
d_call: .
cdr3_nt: TGTGCCAGCAGCTTATTCGGGTTTAACACTGAAGCTTTCTTT
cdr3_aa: CASSLFGFNTEAFF

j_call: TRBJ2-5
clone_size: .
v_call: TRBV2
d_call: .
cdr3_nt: TGTGCCAGCAGAGCGGACAGCCAAGAGACCCAGTACTTC
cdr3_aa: CASRADSQETQYF

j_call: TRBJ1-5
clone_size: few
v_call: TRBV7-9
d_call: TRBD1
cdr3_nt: TGTGCCAGCAGCTCGGACAGGGCCTATCAGCCCCAGCATTTT
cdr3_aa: CASSSDRAYQPQHF

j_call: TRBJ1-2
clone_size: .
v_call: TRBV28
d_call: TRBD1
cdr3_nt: TGTGCCAGCAGTTCCCCGACAGGGCCCTATGGCTACACCTTC
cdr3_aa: CASSSPTGPYGYTF

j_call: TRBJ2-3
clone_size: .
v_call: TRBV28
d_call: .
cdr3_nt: TGTGCCAGCAGTTCCCGAAGGTCCACAGATACGCAGTATTTT
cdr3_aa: CASSSRRSTDTQYF

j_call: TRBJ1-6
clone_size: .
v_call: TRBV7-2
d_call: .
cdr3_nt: TGTGCCAGCAGCCCCCGTGGGGCCGGGTTAAGTTCACCCCTCCACTTT
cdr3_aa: CASSPRGAGLSSPLHF

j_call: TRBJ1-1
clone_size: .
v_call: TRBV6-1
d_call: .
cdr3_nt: TGTGCCAGCAGCCTCACGGCAGGGATGAACACTGAAGCTTTCTTT
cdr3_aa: CASSLTAGMNTEAFF

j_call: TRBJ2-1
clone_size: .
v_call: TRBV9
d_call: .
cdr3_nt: TGTGCCAGCAGCCGACAGGTCTCCTACAATGAGCAGTTCTTC
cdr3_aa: CASSRQVSYNEQFF

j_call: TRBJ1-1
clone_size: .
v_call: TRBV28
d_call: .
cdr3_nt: TGTGCCAGCAGGCCCGGGACTCAAGAGACTGAAGCTTTCTTT
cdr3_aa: CASRPGTQETEAFF

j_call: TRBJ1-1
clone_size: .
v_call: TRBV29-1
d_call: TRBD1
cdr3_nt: TGCAGCGTGGGACAGGGGTGGAGTGAAGCTTTCTTT
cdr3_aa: CSVGQGWSEAFF

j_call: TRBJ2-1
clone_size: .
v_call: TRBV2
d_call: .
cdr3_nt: TGTGCCAGCAGCCGGAACTACTACAATGAGCAGTTCTTC
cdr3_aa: CASSRNYYNEQFF

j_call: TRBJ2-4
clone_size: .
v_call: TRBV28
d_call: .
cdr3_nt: TGTGCCAGCAGTTCCCGGACAGAGAAAAGGCACATTCAGTACTTC
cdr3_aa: CASSSRTEKRHIQYF

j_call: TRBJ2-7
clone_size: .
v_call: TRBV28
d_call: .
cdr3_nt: TGTGCCAGCAGTTTAGTTAACGGAGCGGTCTACGAGCAGTACTTC
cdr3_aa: CASSLVNGAVYEQYF

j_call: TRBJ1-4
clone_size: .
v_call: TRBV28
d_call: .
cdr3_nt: TGTGCCAGCAGCGTGCCCAGGGATGCCGAAAAACTGTTTTTT
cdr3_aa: CASSVPRDAEKLFF

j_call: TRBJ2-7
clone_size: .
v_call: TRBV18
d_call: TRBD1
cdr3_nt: TGTGCCAGCTCACCGACAGGGGCCGGGGTAGAGCAGTACTTC
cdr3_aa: CASSPTGAGVEQYF

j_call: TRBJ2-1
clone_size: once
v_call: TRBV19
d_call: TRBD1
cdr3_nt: TGTGCCAGTAGTACAACCGGGACAGGGGTCAATGAGCAGTTCTTC
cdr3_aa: CASSTTGTGVNEQFF

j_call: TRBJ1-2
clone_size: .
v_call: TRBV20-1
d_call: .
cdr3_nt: TGCAGTGCTGGGGGAGTCTATGGCTACACCTTC
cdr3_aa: CSAGGVYGYTF

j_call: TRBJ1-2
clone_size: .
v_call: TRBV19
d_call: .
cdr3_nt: TGTGCCAGTAGCCACCTCACAGGGACCTATGGCTACACCTTC
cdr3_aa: CASSHLTGTYGYTF

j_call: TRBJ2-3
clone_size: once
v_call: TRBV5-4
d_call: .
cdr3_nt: TGTGCCAGCAGCACGGCTTCTAGCACAGATACGCAGTATTTT
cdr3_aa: CASSTASSTDTQYF

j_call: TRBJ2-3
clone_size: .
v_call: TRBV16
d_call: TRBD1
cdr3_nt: TGTGCCAGCAGCCAAACCCGCGGGACAGGGACAGATACGCAGTATTTT
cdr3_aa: CASSQTRGTGTDTQYF

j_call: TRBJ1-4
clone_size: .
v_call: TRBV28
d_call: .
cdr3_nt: TGTGCCAGCAGTCTGGGTGGATTGGTCGGTGAAAAACTGTTTTTT
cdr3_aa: CASSLGGLVGEKLFF

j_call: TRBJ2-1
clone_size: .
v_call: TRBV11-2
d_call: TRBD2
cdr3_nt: TGTGCCAGCAGCTTAAACGGACTAGGTGGTCGGACTGAGCAGTTCTTC
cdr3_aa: CASSLNGLGGRTEQFF

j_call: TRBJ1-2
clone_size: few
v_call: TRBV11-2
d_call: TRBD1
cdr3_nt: TGTGCCAGCAGCCTCGGAAGTTGGTTGGGGACAGACACGTTCTATGGCTACACCTTC
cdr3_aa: CASSLGSWLGTDTFYGYTF

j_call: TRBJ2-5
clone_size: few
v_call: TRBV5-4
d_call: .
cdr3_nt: TGTGCCAGCAGGGAAGACCGCCAGGAAGAGACCCAGTACTTC
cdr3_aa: CASREDRQEETQYF

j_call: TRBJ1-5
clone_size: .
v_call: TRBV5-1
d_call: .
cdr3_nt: TGCGCCAGCAGCTTGTCAGAGGGCAATCAGCCCCAGCATTTT
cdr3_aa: CASSLSEGNQPQHF